This is a list of T cell receptor beta chains from one sample in a study of T cell responses to AZD1222 COVID-19 vaccine. TCRdb's table, derived via immunoSEQ multiplex PCR, lists solely in-frame clones and lacks some. The sample has 150,000 or so clones; 75% to 90% are singletons. The sequencing here drew on peripheral blood, taken on day 0 of AZD1222 vaccination. Source of these receptors: an adult in good health. Each CDR3 is given with its conserved first and last residue. A D gene is named only where the DNA matches it firmly. Expanded clones get a size class; other rows say once, few or many, or leave the size out.

j_gene: TRBJ1-5; v_gene: TRBV7-2; d_gene: NA; abundance: NA; CDR3aa: CASRNGGSNQPQHF; CDR3nt: TGTGCCAGCAGAAACGGGGGAAGCAATCAGCCCCAGCATTTT
j_gene: TRBJ1-3; v_gene: TRBV6-5; d_gene: NA; abundance: NA; CDR3aa: CASSRTEFINTIYF; CDR3nt: TGTGCCAGCAGTCGGACGGAGTTTATAAACACCATATATTTT
j_gene: TRBJ1-2; v_gene: TRBV13; d_gene: NA; abundance: NA; CDR3aa: CASSPELDPLGYTF; CDR3nt: TGTGCCAGCAGCCCGGAATTGGACCCGCTTGGCTACACCTTC
j_gene: TRBJ2-3; v_gene: TRBV7-2; d_gene: NA; abundance: NA; CDR3aa: CASSPWPSSTDTQYF; CDR3nt: TGTGCCAGCAGCCCTTGGCCGTCTAGCACAGATACGCAGTATTTT
j_gene: TRBJ2-1; v_gene: TRBV9; d_gene: NA; abundance: NA; CDR3aa: CASSGSPHYDNEQFF; CDR3nt: TGTGCCAGCAGCGGAAGCCCCCACTATGACAATGAGCAGTTCTTC
j_gene: TRBJ1-1; v_gene: TRBV11-2; d_gene: NA; abundance: NA; CDR3aa: CASSFPEFNTEAFF; CDR3nt: TGTGCCAGCAGCTTTCCAGAGTTTAACACTGAAGCTTTCTTT
j_gene: TRBJ1-1; v_gene: TRBV2; d_gene: NA; abundance: NA; CDR3aa: CASTGQRNTEAFF; CDR3nt: TGTGCCAGCACCGGACAGAGGAACACTGAAGCTTTCTTT
j_gene: TRBJ2-5; v_gene: TRBV11-3; d_gene: NA; abundance: NA; CDR3aa: CASSFRLRETQYF; CDR3nt: TGTGCCAGCAGCTTCCGACTACGGGAGACCCAGTACTTC
j_gene: TRBJ1-2; v_gene: TRBV14; d_gene: TRBD1; abundance: NA; CDR3aa: CASSRDRVGYTF; CDR3nt: TGTGCCAGCAGCCGTGACAGGGTTGGCTACACCTTC
j_gene: TRBJ1-4; v_gene: TRBV12-5; d_gene: TRBD1; abundance: NA; CDR3aa: CASGLPGILTGAEKLFF; CDR3nt: TGTGCTAGTGGTTTACCTGGAATCCTGACAGGGGCTGAAAAACTGTTTTTT
j_gene: TRBJ1-2; v_gene: TRBV25-1; d_gene: NA; abundance: NA; CDR3aa: CASSDGRYGYTF; CDR3nt: TGTGCCAGCAGTGATGGCCGCTATGGCTACACCTTC
j_gene: TRBJ1-5; v_gene: TRBV6-5; d_gene: TRBD1; abundance: NA; CDR3aa: CASNPDRGQPQHF; CDR3nt: TGTGCCAGCAACCCGGACAGGGGTCAGCCCCAGCATTTT
j_gene: TRBJ1-2; v_gene: TRBV6-5; d_gene: NA; abundance: NA; CDR3aa: CASSSRVRGGGYTF; CDR3nt: TGTGCCAGCAGTTCCCGGGTCCGCGGGGGTGGCTACACCTTC
j_gene: TRBJ1-5; v_gene: TRBV30; d_gene: NA; abundance: few; CDR3aa: CAWSTQSNQPQHF; CDR3nt: TGTGCCTGGAGTACCCAAAGCAATCAGCCCCAGCATTTT
j_gene: TRBJ2-4; v_gene: TRBV28; d_gene: NA; abundance: few; CDR3aa: CASSFGGSAKNIQYF; CDR3nt: TGTGCCAGCAGTTTCGGGGGAAGCGCCAAAAACATTCAGTACTTC
j_gene: TRBJ1-2; v_gene: TRBV7-8; d_gene: NA; abundance: NA; CDR3aa: CASSRGGGPTWGYTF; CDR3nt: TGTGCCAGCAGTCGGGGAGGTGGACCTACCTGGGGCTACACCTTC
j_gene: TRBJ1-1; v_gene: TRBV5-1; d_gene: NA; abundance: NA; CDR3aa: CASSLGRGGTKAFF; CDR3nt: TGCGCCAGCAGCTTGGGTCGAGGCGGCACTAAAGCTTTCTTT
j_gene: TRBJ2-3; v_gene: TRBV5-1; d_gene: NA; abundance: NA; CDR3aa: CASSLAPGADTQYF; CDR3nt: TGCGCCAGCAGCTTGGCCCCCGGGGCAGATACGCAGTATTTT
j_gene: TRBJ1-4; v_gene: TRBV10-3; d_gene: NA; abundance: NA; CDR3aa: CAISESDAGNEKLFF; CDR3nt: TGTGCCATCAGTGAGTCAGACGCGGGTAATGAAAAACTGTTTTTT
j_gene: TRBJ1-2; v_gene: TRBV19; d_gene: TRBD1; abundance: NA; CDR3aa: CASSRTDRGPYGYTF; CDR3nt: TGTGCCAGTAGTAGGACCGACAGGGGGCCCTATGGCTACACCTTC
j_gene: TRBJ1-2; v_gene: TRBV2; d_gene: TRBD1; abundance: NA; CDR3aa: CASQEGQTNYGYTF; CDR3nt: TGTGCCAGTCAAGAGGGACAGACTAACTATGGCTACACCTTC
j_gene: TRBJ1-6; v_gene: TRBV19; d_gene: TRBD1; abundance: NA; CDR3aa: CASQGAFNSPLHF; CDR3nt: TGTGCCAGCCAGGGGGCTTTTAATTCACCCCTCCACTTT
j_gene: TRBJ2-1; v_gene: TRBV30; d_gene: NA; abundance: NA; CDR3aa: CAMTPLSVGQFF; CDR3nt: TGTGCCATGACTCCGCTTTCGGTCGGGCAGTTCTTC
j_gene: TRBJ1-2; v_gene: TRBV13; d_gene: NA; abundance: few; CDR3aa: CASSLGDDYGYTF; CDR3nt: TGTGCCAGCAGCTTGGGGGACGACTATGGCTACACCTTC
j_gene: TRBJ2-7; v_gene: TRBV6-5; d_gene: NA; abundance: NA; CDR3aa: CASRDGSSYEQYF; CDR3nt: TGTGCCAGCCGGGACGGTAGCTCCTACGAGCAGTACTTC
j_gene: TRBJ1-6; v_gene: TRBV6-4; d_gene: TRBD1; abundance: once; CDR3aa: CASSTGGNNSPLHF; CDR3nt: TGTGCCAGCTCGACAGGGGGGAATAATTCACCCCTCCACTTT
j_gene: TRBJ1-5; v_gene: TRBV5-8; d_gene: NA; abundance: NA; CDR3aa: CASNQDSVDQPQHF; CDR3nt: TGTGCCAGCAACCAGGACAGTGTAGATCAGCCCCAGCATTTT
j_gene: TRBJ1-1; v_gene: TRBV6-5; d_gene: NA; abundance: NA; CDR3aa: CASQTRPEAFF; CDR3nt: TGTGCCAGCCAGACTAGACCTGAAGCTTTCTTT
j_gene: TRBJ1-6; v_gene: TRBV16; d_gene: NA; abundance: few; CDR3aa: CASSLQTLGSYNSPLHF; CDR3nt: TGTGCCAGCAGCCTTCAAACGCTTGGCTCCTATAATTCACCCCTCCACTTT
j_gene: TRBJ2-3; v_gene: TRBV11-3; d_gene: NA; abundance: NA; CDR3aa: CASSSVQGDTQYF; CDR3nt: TGTGCCAGCAGCTCCGTTCAAGGTGATACGCAGTATTTT
j_gene: TRBJ2-3; v_gene: TRBV18; d_gene: TRBD2; abundance: NA; CDR3aa: CASSLQRGYTDTQYF; CDR3nt: TGTGCCAGCTCGCTCCAGCGGGGCTACACAGATACGCAGTATTTT
j_gene: TRBJ2-3; v_gene: TRBV6-1; d_gene: TRBD2; abundance: NA; CDR3aa: CASSERTAGGTDTQYF; CDR3nt: TGTGCCAGCAGTGAAAGGACAGCGGGGGGGACAGATACGCAGTATTTT
j_gene: TRBJ2-5; v_gene: TRBV5-5; d_gene: TRBD2; abundance: NA; CDR3aa: CASSFLAGGSGTQYF; CDR3nt: TGTGCCAGCAGCTTTCTAGCGGGGGGTTCAGGGACCCAGTACTTC
j_gene: TRBJ1-2; v_gene: TRBV6-5; d_gene: NA; abundance: once; CDR3aa: CASSFFEPGGGYGYTF; CDR3nt: TGTGCCAGCAGTTTTTTTGAGCCCGGGGGCGGCTATGGCTACACCTTC
j_gene: TRBJ2-3; v_gene: TRBV7-2; d_gene: NA; abundance: NA; CDR3aa: CASSLQFGTDTQYF; CDR3nt: TGTGCCAGCAGTCTTCAGTTCGGCACAGATACGCAGTATTTT
j_gene: TRBJ2-7; v_gene: TRBV10-3; d_gene: NA; abundance: NA; CDR3aa: CAISEFSGSSYEQYF; CDR3nt: TGTGCCATCAGTGAGTTTAGCGGATCCTCCTACGAGCAGTACTTC